These T cell receptor beta chains were read from a single sample in a study of blood T cell repertoires in COVID-19. Using immunoSEQ multiplex PCR, the repertoire was profiled, and TCRdb retains in-frame clones only, with some absent. The sample includes around 200,000 clones, 70% to 90% of them seen just once. Sequenced input: peripheral blood. These TCRs come from an older person with COVID-19, enrolled during active disease. CDR3s include the opening cysteine and the closing phenylalanine or tryptophan. The D gene is left open where the match is weak. The size field is filled for only some rows; it gives once, few, many or a size class.

>TRBV28|NA|TRBJ1-4|NA
CASVQLLGGEKLFF
TGTGCCAGCGTACAGCTCCTAGGGGGTGAAAAACTGTTTTTT
>TRBV7-8|NA|TRBJ2-3|NA
CASSGGRGGLSTDTQYF
TGTGCCAGCAGCGGAGGGAGAGGGGGCCTTAGCACAGATACGCAGTATTTT
>TRBV29-1|NA|TRBJ2-3|NA
CSVEGLADTQYF
TGCAGCGTTGAGGGGCTAGCAGATACGCAGTATTTT
>TRBV19|NA|TRBJ2-3|NA
CASSIIVGSGTDTQYF
TGTGCCAGTAGTATAATTGTGGGTAGCGGCACAGATACGCAGTATTTT
>TRBV6-5|NA|TRBJ1-1|TRBD1
CASRDRGLSFF
TGTGCCAGCCGGGATAGGGGGCTGTCTTTCTTT
>TRBV7-3|NA|TRBJ2-3|TRBD2
CASSLVAGGPEDTQYF
TGTGCCAGCAGCTTAGTCGCGGGAGGGCCCGAAGATACGCAGTATTTT
>TRBV6-2/TRBV6-3|NA|TRBJ1-6|NA
CASSYPPSRQAAGRALHF
TGTGCCAGCAGTTACCCACCTTCACGACAGGCCGCCGGGCGGGCCCTCCACTTT
>TRBV2|NA|TRBJ2-5|TRBD2
CASSYLAGTQETQYF
TGTGCCAGCAGTTACCTAGCGGGGACGCAAGAGACCCAGTACTTC
>TRBV9|NA|TRBJ2-1|NA
CASSVGGAGNYNEQFF
TGTGCCAGCAGCGTAGGCGGCGCGGGTAACTACAATGAGCAGTTCTTC
>TRBV5-6|NA|TRBJ1-6|NA
CASSLGSGRPTSPLHF
TGTGCCAGCAGCTTGGGCTCAGGTCGACCGACTTCACCCCTCCACTTT
>TRBV28|NA|TRBJ1-2|NA
CASSPPGDYGYTF
TGTGCCAGCAGTCCCCCAGGGGACTATGGCTACACCTTC
>TRBV7-8|NA|TRBJ1-2|TRBD1
CASSPDRVGGYTF
TGTGCCAGCAGCCCCGACAGGGTGGGGGGCTACACCTTC
>TRBV7-3|NA|TRBJ2-3|TRBD2
CASSSGGYRADTQYF
TGTGCCAGCAGCTCCGGGGGGTACCGCGCAGATACGCAGTATTTT
>TRBV6-5|NA|TRBJ2-7|NA
CASSYSAVYEQYF
TGTGCCAGCAGTTACTCAGCCGTCTACGAGCAGTACTTC
>TRBV28|NA|TRBJ2-7|NA
CASSPTYEQYF
TGTGCCAGCAGTCCCACCTACGAGCAGTACTTC
>TRBV5-1|NA|TRBJ1-6|NA
CASSLEGAYNSPLHF
TGCGCCAGCAGCTTGGAAGGGGCCTATAATTCACCCCTCCACTTT
>TRBV5-4|once|TRBJ1-3|NA
CASSLAGGSGNTIYF
TGTGCCAGCAGCTTGGCCGGGGGCTCTGGAAACACCATATATTTT
>TRBV6-2/TRBV6-3|NA|TRBJ2-2|TRBD2
CASSWGTSGRSLYTGELFF
TGTGCCAGCAGTTGGGGGACTAGCGGGAGGAGTTTGTACACCGGGGAGCTGTTTTTT
>TRBV7-2|NA|TRBJ2-1|TRBD2
CASSLASAGGGSYNEQFF
TGTGCCAGCAGCTTAGCCTCGGCGGGGGGCGGCTCCTACAATGAGCAGTTCTTC
>TRBV15|NA|TRBJ2-5|TRBD2
CATSSGGDPQETQYF
TGTGCCACCAGCAGTGGGGGGGATCCCCAAGAGACCCAGTACTTC
>TRBV7-3|NA|TRBJ2-7|NA
CASSLERSYEQYF
TGTGCCAGCAGCTTAGAGCGTTCCTACGAGCAGTACTTC
>TRBV29-1|NA|TRBJ2-7|TRBD1
CSVGTGEYYEQYF
TGCAGCGTTGGGACAGGGGAGTACTACGAGCAGTACTTC
>TRBV6-2/TRBV6-3|NA|TRBJ1-2|NA
CASSYQTWAYGYTF
TGTGCCAGCAGTTACCAAACGTGGGCCTATGGCTACACCTTC
>TRBV9|NA|TRBJ2-1|NA
CASSVEVPGTTSPGEQFF
TGTGCCAGCAGCGTAGAGGTCCCCGGAACTACCAGCCCGGGGGAGCAGTTCTTC